This T cell receptor beta chain was identified during a study of CD8+CD57+ T cells in acquired aplastic anemia. Sequencing involved patients with CD8+CD57+ cell expansion previously shown by flow cytometry. V was cut by 6 bases and J by 4 bases, with 12 bases left in between. Germline V gives CDR1 WNHNN, CDR2 SYGVQD (reference sequence). The CDR3 is made up of 14 amino acids. Genomic DNA provided the template from which TCR beta VDJ and CDR3 profiles were obtained. TCRdb re-derived calls from the reads in MiXCR, one entry per CDR3 protein. The sample includes around 170,000 distinct CDR3 sequences, more than 45% seen only once; the top ten take around 9.7%.

Sequencing was performed on sorted CD4+, CD8+, or CD8+CD57+ T cells (not recorded which) from PBMCs. V gene TRBV10-1 combines with J gene TRBJ2-2; possible D gene TRBD1, 5 bases. The sequence was obtained from a human donor with aplastic anemia. The CDR3 coding sequence is TGCGCCAGCAGACTAAGACAGAGCACCGGGGAGCTGTTTTTT. Its protein product is CASRLRQSTGELFF.